These 17 T cell receptor beta chains originate from one sample sequenced in a study of cytomegalovirus exposure and HLA in healthy donors. PCR involved 60 Vbeta and 13 Jbeta primers. The data were produced by immunoSEQ multiplex PCR, yet TCRdb's version contains in-frame clones alone and is incomplete. Among about 230,000 clones listed, about 85% were seen once. Material for sequencing was PBMCs. The receptors shown here come from a girl aged 2 to 9 in good health and CMV-seronegative.

The V and J genes are TRBV10-3 and TRBJ2-7; TRBD1 matches at 8 bases. The CDR3 sequence is 14 residues long. Germline CDR1 ENHRY, CDR2 SYGVKD. The junction had 3 bases not matched to a gene; V was cut back by 3 bases and J by 2 bases. CDR3 in DNA: TGTGCCATCAGTGAAAACAGGGGGGCCTACGAGCAGTACTTC. Residues: CAISENRGAYEQYF.

The rearrangement joins TRBV18 to TRBJ1-2; D gene unclear. This CDR3 spans 15 amino acids. The V gene lost 1 base and the J gene lost 4 bases, with 13 bases spanning the gap. CDR1 KGHSH and CDR2 LQKENI come from the germline V gene. The DNA for the CDR3 is TGTGCCAGCTCACCACTACCAGAAGTTCTCTATGGCTACACCTTC. Its translation: CASSPLPEVLYGYTF.

CDR3 amino acids: CASSRGFYGYTF. The CDR3 bases are TGCGCCAGCAGCAGGGGCTTTTATGGCTACACCTTC. The V and J genes are TRBV4-1 and TRBJ1-2; weak D call: TRBD1 (5 bases). CDR3 length: 12 amino acids. From germline, CDR1 is MGHRA and CDR2 YSYEKL. V dropped 5 bases and J dropped 5 bases, with 9 bases sitting between them.

This chain connects TRBV18 to TRBJ1-2; the D is unclear. CDR1 and CDR2 from the germline V gene are KGHSH and LQKENI. Trimming cost V 0 bases and J 0 bases, with 5 bases left between them. This CDR3 is built from 14 residues. DNA for the CDR3: TGTGCCAGCTCACCACCGGCAGCTAACTATGGCTACACCTTC. Its protein is CASSPPAANYGYTF.

The V and J genes are TRBV29-1 and TRBJ2-5; 7 positions agree with TRBD2. This CDR3 region has 13 residues. After removal of 8 bases from V and 5 bases from J, the junction contained 11 bases not matched to a gene. Germline CDR1 and CDR2: SQVTM and ANQGSEA. The CDR3: CSPWGGDLETQYF. In nucleotides, the CDR3 is TGCAGCCCCTGGGGGGGGGATCTGGAGACCCAGTACTTC.

The chain employs TRBV7-7 and TRBJ2-2; 8 bases map to TRBD2. Germline V gene sequence: CDR1 SSHAT, CDR2 FNYEAQ (reference sequence). After removal of 5 bases from V and 4 bases from J, the junction contained 9 bases not matched to a gene. This CDR3 has 16 amino acids. The CDR3 nucleotides are TGTGCCAGCAGCCCCTCCGGACTAGCAGGCACCGGGGAGCTGTTTTTT. Its translation is CASSPSGLAGTGELFF. The variable domain in full, with the rest retrieved from reference TRBV7-7 and TRBJ2-2, is GAGVSQSPRYKVTKRGQDVTLRCDPISSHATLYWYQQALGQGPEFLTYFNYEAQPDKSGLPSDRFSAERPEGSISTLTIQRTEQRDSAMYRCASSPSGLAGTGELFFGEGSRLTVL.

This clone was detected only once. The rearrangement joins TRBV7-9 to TRBJ2-1, with D possibly TRBD1 on 6 matching bases. The CDR3 consists of 14 residues. Germline assignment: CDR1 SEHNR and CDR2 FQNEAQ (reference sequence). Trimming pared 3 bases from V and 8 bases from J, leaving 14 bases between. The CDR3 bases are TGTGCCAGCAGCTTCCGGGACAATAAGGATGAGCAGTTCTTC. Protein product: CASSFRDNKDEQFF.

The rearrangement joins TRBV5-1 to TRBJ2-5; 13 bases align to TRBD2. V shed 5 bases and J 2 bases; nucleotides not matched to a gene: 3. CDR3 length equals 15 residues. The germline gives CDR1 SGHRS, CDR2 YFSETQ. The CDR3 DNA is TGCGCCAGCAGTCAGACTAGCGGGGGGCAAGAGACCCAGTACTTC. Its translation is CASSQTSGGQETQYF.

J is TRBJ1-4 and V is TRBV11-2, with unresolved D. V was trimmed by 1 base and J by 8 bases, leaving 8 bases between them. Looked up from germline, CDR1 is SGHAT and CDR2 is FQNNGV. The CDR3 length is 13 residues. The CDR3 DNA is TGTGCCAGCAGCTTAGCCCGAGGGGAAAAACTGTTTTTT. Translation gives CASSLARGEKLFF.

This clone showed up just once. The chain recombines TRBV19 with TRBJ1-2; a possible D gene is TRBD1 (5 bases). The CDR3 is made up of 13 amino acids. Trimming left V 5 bases short and J 3 bases short, with 10 bases between. CDR1 is LNHDA and CDR2 is SQIVND in the germline V gene (reference sequence). The CDR3, as DNA: TGTGCCAGTAGTTCCCGGGGGTACTATGGCTACACCTTC. Translating it yields CASSSRGYYGYTF.

V gene TRBV6-1 combines with J gene TRBJ2-5; TRBD2 matches at 7 bases. The V and J ends lost 6 bases and 5 bases, in that order; junction bases with no gene match: 12. CDR1 and CDR2 (germline): MNHNS, SASEGT. The CDR3 extends over 15 amino acids. The CDR3 sequence is CASSQSAGEWETQYF. The CDR3 DNA reads TGTGCCAGCAGCCAATCCGCGGGGGAGTGGGAGACCCAGTACTTC.

V usage is TRBV10-3 and J usage is TRBJ2-1; 16 bases match TRBD2. The germline CDR1 and CDR2 sequences are ENHRY and SYGVKD. The junction had 13 bases not matched to a gene; V was cut back by 5 bases and J by 9 bases. The CDR3 loop spans 18 amino acids. The CDR3: CAISTGTSGRGVFGEQFF. The DNA for the CDR3 is TGTGCCATCAGTACCGGGACTAGCGGGAGGGGGGTTTTCGGTGAGCAGTTCTTC.

The sample holds a few counts of this clone. Other DNA sequences in the same sample also yield this CDR3. The gene calls are TRBV7-9 and TRBJ1-4; 9 bases are shared with TRBD1. The germline CDR1 and CDR2 sequences are SEHNR and FQNEAQ (reference sequence). The CDR3 totals 14 residues. With 5 bases clipped from V and 4 bases from J, the junction kept 2 bases outside the gene matches. The CDR3, as DNA: TGTGCCAGCAGCCCGGGACAGGGTAATGAAAAACTGTTTTTT. Protein: CASSPGQGNEKLFF.

In DNA form, the CDR3 reads TGTGCCAGCAGTCCCGACAGTCTATATAGCAATCAGCCCCAGCATTTT. Translation: CASSPDSLYSNQPQHF. This sequence joins TRBV6-6 and TRBJ1-5; a possible D gene is TRBD1 (5 bases). The CDR3 length is 16 residues. Germline V lookup: CDR1 MNHNY, CDR2 SVGAGI (reference sequence). Between the trimmed V and J ends, which lost 5 bases and 0 bases, there was a span of 14 bases.

CDR3 residues: CASSERTGVGEKLFF. DNA of the CDR3: TGTGCCAGCAGTGAGAGAACAGGGGTAGGAGAAAAACTGTTTTTT. This chain connects TRBV2 to TRBJ1-4; 7 bases line up with TRBD1. The germline CDR1 and CDR2 sequences are SNHLY and FYNNEI. V lost 3 bases, J lost 8 bases, and 9 bases stayed unmatched. This CDR3 comprises 15 residues.

In DNA form, the CDR3 reads TGTGCCAGCAGTGCGGAACCCGGGACAGATGGCTACACCTTC. Protein product: CASSAEPGTDGYTF. The V gene is TRBV25-1, the J gene TRBJ1-2, with 7 nucleotides matching TRBD1. The V gene's germline CDR1 is MGHDK and CDR2 SYGVNS. After removal of 4 bases from V and 6 bases from J, the junction contained 8 bases not matched to a gene. This CDR3 contains 14 residues.

This chain connects TRBV27 to TRBJ2-4; TRBD2 matches at 8 bases. Germline loops: CDR1 MNHEY, CDR2 SMNVEV (reference sequence). The junction had 5 bases not matched to a gene; V was cut back by 0 bases and J by 7 bases. The CDR3 spans 15 residues. CDR3 coding DNA: TGTGCCAGCAGTTTATCGGGACTAGTTCTTAACATTCAGTACTTC. Amino acid sequence: CASSLSGLVLNIQYF.